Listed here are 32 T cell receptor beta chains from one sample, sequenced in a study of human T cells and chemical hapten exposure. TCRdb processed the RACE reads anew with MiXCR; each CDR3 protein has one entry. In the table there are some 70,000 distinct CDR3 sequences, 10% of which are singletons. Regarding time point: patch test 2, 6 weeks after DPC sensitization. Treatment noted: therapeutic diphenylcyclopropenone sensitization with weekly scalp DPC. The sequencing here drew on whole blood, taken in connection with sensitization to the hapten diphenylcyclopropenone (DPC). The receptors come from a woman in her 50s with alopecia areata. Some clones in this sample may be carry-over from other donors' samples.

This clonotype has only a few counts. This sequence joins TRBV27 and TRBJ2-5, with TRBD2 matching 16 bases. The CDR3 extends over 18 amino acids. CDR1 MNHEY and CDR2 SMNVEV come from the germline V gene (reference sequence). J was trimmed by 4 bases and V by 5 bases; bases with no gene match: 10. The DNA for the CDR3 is TGTGCCAGCAGTCAAGGGACTAGCGGGAGGGCCTGGGGAGAGACCCAGTACTTC. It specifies CASSQGTSGRAWGETQYF.

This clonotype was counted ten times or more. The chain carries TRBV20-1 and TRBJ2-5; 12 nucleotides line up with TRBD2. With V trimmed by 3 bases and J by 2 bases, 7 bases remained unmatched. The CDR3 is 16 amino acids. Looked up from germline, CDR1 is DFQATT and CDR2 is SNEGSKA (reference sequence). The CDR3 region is CSASPGLAGKQETQYF. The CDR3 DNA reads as TGCAGTGCTAGCCCGGGACTAGCGGGTAAACAAGAGACCCAGTACTTC.

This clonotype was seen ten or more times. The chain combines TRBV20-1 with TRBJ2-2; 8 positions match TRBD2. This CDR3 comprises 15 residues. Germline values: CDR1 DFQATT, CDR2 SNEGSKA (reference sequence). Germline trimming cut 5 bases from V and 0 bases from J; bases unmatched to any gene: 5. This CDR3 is CSAQATSANTGELFF. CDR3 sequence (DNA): TGCAGTGCTCAGGCGACTAGCGCGAACACCGGGGAGCTGTTTTTT.

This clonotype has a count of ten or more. Written as DNA, the CDR3 is TGCGCCAGCAGCTCGGACAGGGTGAATAATTCACCCCTCCACTTT. Protein product: CASSSDRVNNSPLHF. The chain links TRBV5-1 to TRBJ1-6; 8 bases agree with TRBD1. The V gene's germline CDR1 is SGHRS and CDR2 YFSETQ. The ends lost 3 bases at V and 5 bases at J; junction bases unmatched: 4. The CDR3 runs to 15 residues. Filled out from reference TRBV5-1 and TRBJ1-6, the complete variable domain reads KAGVTQTPRYLIKTRGQQVTLSCSPISGHRSVSWYQQTPGQGLQFLFEYFSETQRNKGNFPGRFSGRQFSNSRSEMNVSTLELGDSALYLCASSSDRVNNSPLHFGNGTRLTVT.

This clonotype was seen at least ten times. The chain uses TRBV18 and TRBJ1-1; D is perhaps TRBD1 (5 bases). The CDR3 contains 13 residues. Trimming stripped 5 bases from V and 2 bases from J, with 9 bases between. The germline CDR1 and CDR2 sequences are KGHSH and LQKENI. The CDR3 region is CASSETVNTEAFF. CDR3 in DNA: TGTGCCAGCTCAGAGACAGTTAACACTGAAGCTTTCTTT. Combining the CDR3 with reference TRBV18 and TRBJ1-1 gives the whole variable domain NAGVMQNPRHLVRRRGQEARLRCSPMKGHSHVYWYRQLPEEGLKFMVYLQKENIIDESGMPKERFSAEFPKEGPSILRIQQVVRGDSAAYFCASSETVNTEAFFGQGTRLTVV.

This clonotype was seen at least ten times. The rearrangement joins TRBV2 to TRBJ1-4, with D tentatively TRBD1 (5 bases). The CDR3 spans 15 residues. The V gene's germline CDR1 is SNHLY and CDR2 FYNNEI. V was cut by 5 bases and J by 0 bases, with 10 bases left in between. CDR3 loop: CASSRDGATNEKLFF. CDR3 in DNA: TGTGCCAGCAGTCGGGACGGCGCAACTAATGAAAAACTGTTTTTT.

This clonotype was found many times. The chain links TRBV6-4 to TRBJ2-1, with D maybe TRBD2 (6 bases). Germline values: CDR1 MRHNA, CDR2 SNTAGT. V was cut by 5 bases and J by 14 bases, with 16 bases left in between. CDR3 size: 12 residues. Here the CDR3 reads CASSPTTGVKFF. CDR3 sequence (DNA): TGTGCCAGCAGTCCTACAACGGGGGTGAAGTTCTTC.

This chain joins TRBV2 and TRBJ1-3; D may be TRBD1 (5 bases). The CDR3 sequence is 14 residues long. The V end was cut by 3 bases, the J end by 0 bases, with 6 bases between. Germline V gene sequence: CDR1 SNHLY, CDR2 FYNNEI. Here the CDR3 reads CASSDGGSGNTIYF. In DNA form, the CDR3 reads TGTGCCAGCAGTGACGGGGGCTCTGGAAACACCATATATTTT.

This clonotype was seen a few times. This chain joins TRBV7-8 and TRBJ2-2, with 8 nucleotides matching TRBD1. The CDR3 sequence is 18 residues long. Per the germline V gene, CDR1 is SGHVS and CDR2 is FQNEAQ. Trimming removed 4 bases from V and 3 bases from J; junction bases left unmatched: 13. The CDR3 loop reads CASSSDRGSFWDTGELFF. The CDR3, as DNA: TGTGCCAGCAGCTCCGACAGGGGATCGTTCTGGGACACCGGGGAGCTGTTTTTT.

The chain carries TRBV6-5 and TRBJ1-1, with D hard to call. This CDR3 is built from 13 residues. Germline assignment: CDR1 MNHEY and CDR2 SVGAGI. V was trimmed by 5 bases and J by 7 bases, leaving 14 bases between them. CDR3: CASSPRHSGEAFF. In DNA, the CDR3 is TGTGCCAGCAGTCCTAGACACTCAGGTGAAGCTTTCTTT.

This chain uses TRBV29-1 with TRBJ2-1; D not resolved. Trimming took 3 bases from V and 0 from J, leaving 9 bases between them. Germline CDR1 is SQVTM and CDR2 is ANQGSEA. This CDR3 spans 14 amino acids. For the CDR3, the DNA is TGCAGCGTTGATTCGCTACGCTCCTACAATGAGCAGTTCTTC. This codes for CSVDSLRSYNEQFF.

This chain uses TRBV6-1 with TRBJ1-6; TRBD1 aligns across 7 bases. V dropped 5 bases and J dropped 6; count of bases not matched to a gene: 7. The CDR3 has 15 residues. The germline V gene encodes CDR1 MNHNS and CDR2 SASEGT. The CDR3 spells CASSPTGERNSPLHF. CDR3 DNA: TGTGCCAGCAGTCCTACAGGGGAGCGTAATTCACCCCTCCACTTT.

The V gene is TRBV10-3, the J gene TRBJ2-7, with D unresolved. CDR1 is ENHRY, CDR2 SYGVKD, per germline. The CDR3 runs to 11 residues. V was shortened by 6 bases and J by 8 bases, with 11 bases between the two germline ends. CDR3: CAIRLLDQQYF. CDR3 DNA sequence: TGTGCCATCAGACTTTTAGACCAGCAGTACTTC.

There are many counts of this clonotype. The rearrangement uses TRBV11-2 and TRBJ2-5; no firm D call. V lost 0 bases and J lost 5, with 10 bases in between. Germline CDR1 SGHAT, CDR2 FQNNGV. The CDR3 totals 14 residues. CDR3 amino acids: CASSLDRVVETQYF. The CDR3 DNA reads TGTGCCAGCAGCTTAGATCGTGTAGTGGAGACCCAGTACTTC.

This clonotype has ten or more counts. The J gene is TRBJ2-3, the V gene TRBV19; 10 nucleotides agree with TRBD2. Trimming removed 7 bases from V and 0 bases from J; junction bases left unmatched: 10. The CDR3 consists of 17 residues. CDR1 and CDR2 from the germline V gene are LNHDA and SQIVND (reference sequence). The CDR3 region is CASTLRTSGASTDTQYF. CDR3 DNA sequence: TGTGCCAGTACTCTTAGGACTAGCGGAGCTAGCACAGATACGCAGTATTTT. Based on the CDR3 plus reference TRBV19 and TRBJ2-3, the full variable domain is DGGITQSPKYLFRKEGQNVTLSCEQNLNHDAMYWYRQDPGQGLRLIYYSQIVNDFQKGDIAEGYSVSREKKESFPLTVTSAQKNPTAFYLCASTLRTSGASTDTQYFGPGTRLTVL.

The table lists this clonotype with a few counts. The CDR3 spells CASSLALDSGRTRLADTQYF. The CDR3, as DNA: TGTGCCAGCAGTTTAGCGCTGGATAGCGGGAGGACGAGGTTAGCAGATACGCAGTATTTT. V usage is TRBV12-3 or TRBV12-4 and J usage is TRBJ2-3; 10 bases map to TRBD2. The CDR3 covers 20 residues. The trim removed 0 bases at V and 4 bases at J, leaving 16 bases unmatched.

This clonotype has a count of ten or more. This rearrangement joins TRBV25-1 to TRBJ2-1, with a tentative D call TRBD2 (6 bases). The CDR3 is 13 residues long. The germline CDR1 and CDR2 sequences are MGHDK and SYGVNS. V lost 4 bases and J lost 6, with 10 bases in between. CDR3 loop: CASSAPGGNEQFF. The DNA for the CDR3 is TGTGCCAGCAGTGCGCCCGGGGGCAATGAGCAGTTCTTC.

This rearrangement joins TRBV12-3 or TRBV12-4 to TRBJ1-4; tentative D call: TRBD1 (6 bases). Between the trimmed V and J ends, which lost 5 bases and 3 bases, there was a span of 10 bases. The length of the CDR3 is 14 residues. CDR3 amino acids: CASSPGQSNEKLFF. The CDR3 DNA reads TGTGCCAGCAGTCCTGGACAGTCTAATGAAAAACTGTTTTTT.

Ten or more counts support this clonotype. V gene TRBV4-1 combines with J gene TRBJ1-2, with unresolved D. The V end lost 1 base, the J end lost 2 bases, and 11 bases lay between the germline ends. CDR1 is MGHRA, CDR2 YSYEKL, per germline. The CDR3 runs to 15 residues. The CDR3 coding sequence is TGCGCCAGCAGCCAAGCTCTACAGAGAAACTATGGCTACACCTTC. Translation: CASSQALQRNYGYTF.

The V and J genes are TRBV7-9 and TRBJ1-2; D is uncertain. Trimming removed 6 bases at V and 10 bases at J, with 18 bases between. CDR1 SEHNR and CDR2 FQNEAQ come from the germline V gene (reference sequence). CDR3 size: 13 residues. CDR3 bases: TGTGCCAGCAGTTTGAATTCCGGGCTCTACTACACCTTC. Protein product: CASSLNSGLYYTF.

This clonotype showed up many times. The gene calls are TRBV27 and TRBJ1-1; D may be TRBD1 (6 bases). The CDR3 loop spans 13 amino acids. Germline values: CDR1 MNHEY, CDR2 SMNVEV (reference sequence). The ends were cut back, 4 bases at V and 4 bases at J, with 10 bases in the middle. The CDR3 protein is CASSSFRGTEAFF. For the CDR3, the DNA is TGTGCCAGCAGTTCCTTCAGGGGCACTGAAGCTTTCTTT.

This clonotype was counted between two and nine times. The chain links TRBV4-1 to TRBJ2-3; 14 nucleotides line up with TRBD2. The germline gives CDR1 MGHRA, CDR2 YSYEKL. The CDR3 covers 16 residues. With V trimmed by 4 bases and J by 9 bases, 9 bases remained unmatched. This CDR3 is CASSRQPGLAGETQYF. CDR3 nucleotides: TGCGCCAGCAGCCGGCAACCGGGACTAGCGGGAGAAACGCAGTATTTT.

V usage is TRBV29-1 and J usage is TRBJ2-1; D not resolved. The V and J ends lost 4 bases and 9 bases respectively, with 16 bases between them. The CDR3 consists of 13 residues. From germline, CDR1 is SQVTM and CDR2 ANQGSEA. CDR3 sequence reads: CSVVAGGSGEQFF. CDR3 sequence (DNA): TGCAGCGTTGTTGCAGGTGGGTCTGGTGAGCAGTTCTTC.

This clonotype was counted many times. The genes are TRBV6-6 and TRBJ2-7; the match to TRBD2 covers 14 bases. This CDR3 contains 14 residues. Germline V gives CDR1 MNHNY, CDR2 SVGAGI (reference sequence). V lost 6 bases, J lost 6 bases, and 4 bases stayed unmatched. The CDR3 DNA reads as TGTGCCAGCAGCATAGGACTAGCGGGAGGCGAGCAGTACTTC. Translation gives CASSIGLAGGEQYF.

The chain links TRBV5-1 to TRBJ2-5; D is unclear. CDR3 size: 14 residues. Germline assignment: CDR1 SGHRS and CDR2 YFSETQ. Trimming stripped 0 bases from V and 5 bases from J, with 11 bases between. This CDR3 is CASSLASGRETQYF. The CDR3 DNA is TGCGCCAGCAGCTTGGCCTCCGGGCGGGAGACCCAGTACTTC.

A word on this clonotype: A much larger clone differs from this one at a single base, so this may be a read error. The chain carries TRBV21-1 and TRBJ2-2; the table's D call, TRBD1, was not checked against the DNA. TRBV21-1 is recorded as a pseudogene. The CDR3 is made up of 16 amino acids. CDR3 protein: CASTPRDPLAGGKLFF. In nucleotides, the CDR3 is TGTGCCAGCACTCCCCGGGACCCACTAGCCGGCGGGAAGCTGTTTTTT.

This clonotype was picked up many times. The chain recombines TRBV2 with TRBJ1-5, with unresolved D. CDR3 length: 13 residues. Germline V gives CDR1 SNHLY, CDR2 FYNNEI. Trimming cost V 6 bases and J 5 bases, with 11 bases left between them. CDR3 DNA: TGTGCCAGCAGACAAGGAGGGTATCAGCCCCAGCATTTT. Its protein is CASRQGGYQPQHF. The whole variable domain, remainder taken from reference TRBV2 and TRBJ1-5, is EPEVTQTPSHQVTQMGQEVILRCVPISNHLYFYWYRQILGQKVEFLVSFYNNEISEKSEIFDDQFSVERPDGSNFTLKIRSTKLEDSAMYFCASRQGGYQPQHFGDGTRLSIL.

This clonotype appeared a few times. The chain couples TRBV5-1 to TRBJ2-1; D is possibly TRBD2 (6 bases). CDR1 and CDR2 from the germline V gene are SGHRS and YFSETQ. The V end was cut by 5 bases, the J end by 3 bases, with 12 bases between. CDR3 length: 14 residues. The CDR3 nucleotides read TGCGCCAGCAGGCCGGGAGATAACTACAATGAGCAGTTCTTC. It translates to CASRPGDNYNEQFF.

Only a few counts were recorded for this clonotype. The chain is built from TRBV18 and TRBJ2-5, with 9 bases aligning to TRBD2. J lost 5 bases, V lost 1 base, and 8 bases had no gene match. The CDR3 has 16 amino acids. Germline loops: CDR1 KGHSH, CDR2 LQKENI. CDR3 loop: CASSPQGLAITETQYF. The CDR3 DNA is TGTGCCAGCTCACCACAAGGACTAGCGATAACCGAGACCCAGTACTTC. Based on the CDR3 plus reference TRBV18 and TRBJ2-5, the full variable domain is NAGVMQNPRHLVRRRGQEARLRCSPMKGHSHVYWYRQLPEEGLKFMVYLQKENIIDESGMPKERFSAEFPKEGPSILRIQQVVRGDSAAYFCASSPQGLAITETQYFGPGTRLLVL.

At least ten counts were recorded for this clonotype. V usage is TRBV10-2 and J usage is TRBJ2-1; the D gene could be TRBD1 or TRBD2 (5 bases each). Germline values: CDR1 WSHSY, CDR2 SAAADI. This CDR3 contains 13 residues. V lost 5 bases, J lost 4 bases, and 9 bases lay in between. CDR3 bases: TGCGCCAGCAGTACCGAGGGGTACAATGAGCAGTTCTTC. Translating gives CASSTEGYNEQFF.

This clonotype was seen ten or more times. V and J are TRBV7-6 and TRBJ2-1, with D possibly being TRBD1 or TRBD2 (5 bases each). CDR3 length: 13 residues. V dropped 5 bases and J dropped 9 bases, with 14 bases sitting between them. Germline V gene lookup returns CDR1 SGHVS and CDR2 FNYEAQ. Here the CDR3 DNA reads TGTGCCAGCAGCCCCTCTGGGACGGGTGAGCAGTTCTTC. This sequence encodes CASSPSGTGEQFF. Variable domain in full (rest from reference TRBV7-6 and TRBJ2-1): GAGVSQSPRYKVTKRGQDVALRCDPISGHVSLYWYRQALGQGPEFLTYFNYEAQQDKSGLPNDRFSAERPEGSISTLTIQRTEQRDSAMYRCASSPSGTGEQFFGPGTRLTVL.

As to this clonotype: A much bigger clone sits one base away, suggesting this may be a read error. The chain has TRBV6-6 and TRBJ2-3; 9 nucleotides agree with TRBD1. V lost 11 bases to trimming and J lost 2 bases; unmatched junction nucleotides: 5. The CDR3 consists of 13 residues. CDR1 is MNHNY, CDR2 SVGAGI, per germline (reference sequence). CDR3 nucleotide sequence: TGTGCCTATAACAGGGGGCCCACAGATACGCAGTATTTT. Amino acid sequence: CAYNRGPTDTQYF.